Each of the 13 T cell receptor beta chains below was sequenced from the same sample in a study of T cell changes during pregnancy in multiple sclerosis. The protocol was immunoSEQ multiplex PCR, while the TCRdb copy is restricted to in-frame clones and leaves out a portion. This table holds 55,000 to 75,000 clones, about nine tenths found once. The material sequenced was peripheral blood, taken in the third trimester of pregnancy. The receptor set was obtained from a female donor in good health, enrolled as a control in a pregnancy study.

The J gene is TRBJ1-6, the V gene TRBV19; weak D call: TRBD1 (6 bases). V was pared by 6 bases and J by 9 bases, with 12 bases between. The germline gives CDR1 LNHDA, CDR2 SQIVND (reference sequence). This CDR3 is built from 13 residues. The CDR3 sequence: CASRAGAGSPLHF. The CDR3 DNA is TGTGCCAGTAGGGCAGGGGCGGGTTCACCCCTCCACTTT.

The chain has TRBV19 and TRBJ1-2, with D possibly being TRBD1 (5 bases). CDR1 and CDR2 from the germline V gene are LNHDA and SQIVND (reference sequence). The ends were cut back, 0 bases at V and 4 bases at J, with 21 bases in the middle. The CDR3 spans 18 residues. This CDR3 reads CASSIDAEFWGVRYGYTF. CDR3 sequence (DNA): TGTGCCAGTAGTATAGACGCCGAGTTTTGGGGGGTCCGCTATGGCTACACCTTC.

This clone was counted a single time. The J gene is TRBJ2-5, the V gene TRBV7-6; TRBD1 aligns across 9 bases. With 1 base clipped from V and 0 bases from J, the junction kept 3 bases outside the gene matches. The germline V gene has CDR1 SGHVS and CDR2 FNYEAQ. This CDR3 is 16 amino acids long. The CDR3 coding sequence is TGTGCCAGCAGCTTAGGTACAGGGGGCTACCAAGAGACCCAGTACTTC. Translated: CASSLGTGGYQETQYF.

The chain employs TRBV6-5 and TRBJ2-3, with TRBD2 matching 8 bases. CDR1 is MNHEY, CDR2 SVGAGI, per germline. V lost 1 base, J lost 4 bases, and 7 bases stayed unmatched. The CDR3 is 16 residues long. In nucleotides, the CDR3 is TGTGCCAGCAGTTACTGGTCGGGAGGGGGGCCAGATACGCAGTATTTT. Encoded protein: CASSYWSGGGPDTQYF.

This chain connects TRBV15 to TRBJ2-1; possibly TRBD2 for D (5 bases). The length of the CDR3 is 15 residues. Germline CDR1 and CDR2: LNHNV and YYDKDF (reference sequence). V lost 1 base, J lost 1 base, and 8 bases lay in between. The CDR3 nucleotides are TGTGCCACCAGCAGAGTAAGCGGTTCCTACAATGAGCAGTTCTTC. Translated, it gives CATSRVSGSYNEQFF.

The chain has TRBV11-2 and TRBJ1-6; the D is unclear. Germline V lookup: CDR1 SGHAT, CDR2 FQNNGV. This CDR3 spans 15 amino acids. V lost 0 bases, J lost 1 base, and 4 bases lay in between. CDR3 amino acids: CASSLESSYNSPLHF. As DNA, the CDR3 is TGTGCCAGCAGCTTAGAGTCTTCCTATAATTCACCCCTCCACTTT.

V usage is TRBV15 and J usage is TRBJ2-3, with D possibly being TRBD1 (6 bases). Germline CDR1 LNHNV, CDR2 YYDKDF (reference sequence). The CDR3 loop spans 16 amino acids. Trimming stripped 1 base from V and 4 bases from J, with 15 bases between. The DNA of the CDR3 is TGTGCCACCAGCAGAGTCCAGGGGAGCGGTGCAGATACGCAGTATTTT. It codes for CATSRVQGSGADTQYF.

This clone was seen once. The CDR3: CASSLTGGESEAFF. The CDR3 region has the DNA TGCGCCAGCAGCTTGACAGGGGGCGAGTCTGAAGCTTTCTTT. V and J are TRBV5-1 and TRBJ1-1; 9 positions agree with TRBD1. After removal of 1 base from V and 6 bases from J, the junction contained 4 bases not matched to a gene. Germline loops: CDR1 SGHRS, CDR2 YFSETQ. There are 14 residues in the CDR3.

Points on this clone: This CDR3 is also generated by other DNA sequences in the sample. This chain uses TRBV5-1 with TRBJ1-2; the match to TRBD1 covers 9 bases. This CDR3 has 14 residues. The V and J ends lost 1 base and 8 bases, in that order; junction bases with no gene match: 6. Germline CDR1 is SGHRS and CDR2 is YFSETQ. The CDR3 is CASSLLGQGGGYTF. The CDR3, as DNA: TGCGCCAGCAGCTTGTTGGGACAGGGTGGAGGCTACACCTTC.

The chain carries TRBV6-4 and TRBJ2-3; TRBD2 matches 9 bases. The V segment lost 3 bases and the J segment 5 bases; nucleotides outside the gene matches: 6. The CDR3 runs 15 residues. CDR1 and CDR2 from the germline V gene are MRHNA and SNTAGT. The CDR3 loop reads CASSEAGGEGDTQYF. Written as DNA, the CDR3 is TGTGCCAGCAGTGAAGCGGGAGGAGAGGGAGATACGCAGTATTTT.

This chain joins TRBV27 and TRBJ2-7; D is unresolved. Trimming pared 8 bases from V and 2 bases from J, leaving 7 bases between. There are 11 residues in the CDR3. Germline loops: CDR1 MNHEY, CDR2 SMNVEV (reference sequence). Here the CDR3 DNA reads TGTGCCAGCGCCACAGCCTACGAGCAGTACTTC. Amino acid sequence: CASATAYEQYF.

The J gene is TRBJ2-7, the V gene TRBV2, with D possibly TRBD1 on 6 matching bases. The ends were cut back, 5 bases at V and 0 bases at J, with 8 bases in the middle. The CDR3 loop spans 13 amino acids. Germline values: CDR1 SNHLY, CDR2 FYNNEI. The CDR3 bases are TGTGCCAGCAGTCCCAGGGGCTCCTACGAGCAGTACTTC. This translates into CASSPRGSYEQYF.

V usage is TRBV7-2 and J usage is TRBJ1-1, with a possible D match to TRBD1 (6 bases). There are 15 residues in the CDR3. Trimming removed 5 bases from V and 5 bases from J, with 18 bases in between. Germline CDR1 SGHTA, CDR2 FQGNSA. The CDR3 sequence is CASSRSTGSQTEAFF. The CDR3 DNA reads as TGTGCCAGCAGCCGTTCCACAGGGTCCCAGACTGAAGCTTTCTTT.